This section outlines one T cell receptor (beta chain) sequence together with its context. These data originate in a study of blood T cell repertoires in COVID-19. This CDR3 has 15 amino acids. Germline V CDR1 and CDR2: LNHDA, SQIVND (reference sequence). The junction had 13 bases not matched to a gene; V was cut back by 6 bases and J by 10 bases. The table came from immunoSEQ multiplex PCR; TCRdb's copy has only in-frame clones and leaves some out. The sample carries around 17,000 clones, roughly 82% recorded once. The genes are TRBV19 and TRBJ2-1; 9 bases match TRBD2. This sequence was found in a woman in her 70s with active COVID-19. The sequencing input was peripheral blood. The CDR3 loop reads CASSPGLAVGDEQFF. CDR3 nucleotides: TGTGCCAGTAGCCCGGGACTAGCCGTCGGGGACGAGCAGTTCTTC.